The 27 T cell receptor beta chains listed next were all sequenced from one sample in a study of blood T cell repertoires in COVID-19. Produced via immunoSEQ multiplex PCR; TCRdb's table is partial and in-frame only. The profile covers approximately 59,000 clones, with around 81% appearing a single time and around 3.7% taken by the ten largest. Sequencing was done on a sample of peripheral blood. These receptor sequences come from a woman of 80 years or more with acute or convalescent COVID-19.

The V and J genes are TRBV18 and TRBJ2-7, with D perhaps matching TRBD1 (6 bases). Germline lookup yields CDR1 KGHSH and CDR2 LQKENI. The CDR3 is 14 residues long. V was trimmed by 2 bases and J by 3 bases, leaving 11 bases between them. The CDR3 sequence is CASSPKWDNYEQYF. CDR3 bases: TGTGCCAGCTCACCAAAGTGGGACAACTACGAGCAGTACTTC.

This CDR3 reads CASTYTGTNTGELFF. The CDR3 DNA reads as TGCGCCAGCACTTATACCGGGACTAACACCGGGGAGCTGTTTTTT. The chain has TRBV5-1 and TRBJ2-2; D might be TRBD2 (6 bases). The CDR3 covers 15 residues. Germline loops: CDR1 SGHRS, CDR2 YFSETQ. V lost 6 bases and J 2 bases, leaving 14 bases between the germline ends.

CDR3 amino acids: CASNGLAGSTDTQYF. The CDR3 DNA reads TGTGCCAGCAACGGACTAGCGGGAAGCACAGATACGCAGTATTTT. The chain carries TRBV2 and TRBJ2-3; 12 positions agree with TRBD2. The CDR3 is 15 residues long. Germline V gene data show CDR1 as SNHLY and CDR2 as FYNNEI. After removal of 7 bases from V and 0 bases from J, the junction contained 2 bases not matched to a gene.

The chain joins TRBV18 to TRBJ2-7, with a tentative D call TRBD2 (6 bases). Looked up from germline, CDR1 is KGHSH and CDR2 is LQKENI. Trimming shortened V by 0 bases and J by 3 bases, and 9 bases separated the two germline ends. This CDR3 has 14 amino acids. CDR3 residues: CASSPPLRDYEQYF. CDR3 in DNA: TGTGCCAGCTCACCACCATTGCGGGACTACGAGCAGTACTTC.

This chain links TRBV7-9 with TRBJ2-7; weak D call: TRBD2 (6 bases). This CDR3 comprises 17 residues. Trimming stripped 4 bases from V and 5 bases from J, with 24 bases between. Per the germline V gene, CDR1 is SEHNR and CDR2 is FQNEAQ (reference sequence). As DNA, the CDR3 is TGTGCCAGCAGCTCGAGCCCTCTTTGGCGGGAAAAAGACGAGCAGTACTTC. Encoded protein: CASSSSPLWREKDEQYF.

This clone was found a few times. The chain combines TRBV12-3 or TRBV12-4 with TRBJ2-7; 8 bases agree with TRBD1. V trimming: 7 bases; J trimming: 7 bases; junction bases outside the gene matches: 9. This CDR3 contains 13 residues. The CDR3, as DNA: TGTGCCAGCACCAGGGACAGGTTCGGGGAGCAGTACTTC. It specifies CASTRDRFGEQYF.

The CDR3 reads CASFGRSNQPQHF. The CDR3 DNA reads as TGTGCCAGCTTTGGTCGGAGCAATCAGCCCCAGCATTTT. The chain employs TRBV21-1 and TRBJ1-5. TRBV21-1 is annotated as a pseudogene. The CDR3 has 13 residues.

Remarks on this clone: The junction differs from germline at one of its ends, possibly a read error. The chain joins TRBV20-1 to TRBJ2-7; D is possibly TRBD1 or TRBD2 (6 bases each). Germline-derived CDR1 and CDR2 are DFQATT and SNEGSKA (reference sequence). The CDR3 extends over 14 amino acids. CDR3 sequence (DNA): TGCAGTGCTAGTGAGGGGGGTACGGATTACCCTACGAGCTTC. It is translated as CSASEGGTDYPTSF.

The chain uses TRBV27 and TRBJ2-2, with D possibly being TRBD1 (6 bases). This CDR3 comprises 13 residues. Looked up from germline, CDR1 is MNHEY and CDR2 is SMNVEV (reference sequence). Deletions cut 4 bases from V and 9 bases from J, with 12 bases between. CDR3 sequence (DNA): TGTGCCAGCAGTTCCGAGGGGGAGAGGGAGCTGTTTTTT. This codes for CASSSEGERELFF.

This clone has just one count. V is TRBV14 and J is TRBJ2-2; 14 positions match TRBD2. The V and J ends lost 0 bases and 7 bases, in that order; junction bases with no gene match: 4. Germline V CDR1 and CDR2: SGHDN, FVKESK. This CDR3 comprises 17 residues. The CDR3 sequence is CASSQDEGLAGVGELFF. The CDR3 DNA is TGTGCCAGCAGCCAAGATGAGGGACTAGCGGGAGTCGGGGAGCTGTTTTTT.

The sample holds a few counts of this clone. The rearrangement uses TRBV25-1 and TRBJ1-6, with D perhaps matching TRBD1 (5 bases). V was pared by 4 bases and J by 0 bases, with 10 bases between. This CDR3 is 16 amino acids long. Germline CDR1 MGHDK, CDR2 SYGVNS. Written as DNA, the CDR3 is TGTGCCAGCAGTGGGCAGGGAAGCTCCTATAATTCACCCCTCCACTTT. It translates to CASSGQGSSYNSPLHF.

The gene calls are TRBV5-5 and TRBJ2-7, with 8 bases lining up with TRBD1. Trimming took 4 bases from V and 7 from J; bases not matched to a gene: 16. The CDR3 consists of 16 residues. Germline V gene sequence: CDR1 SGHKS, CDR2 YYEKEE (reference sequence). CDR3 in amino acids: CASSLSARTGQVEQYF. CDR3 in DNA: TGTGCCAGCAGCCTATCCGCCAGGACAGGGCAAGTGGAGCAGTACTTC.

The rearrangement links TRBV2 to TRBJ2-7; possible D gene TRBD1, 6 bases. This CDR3 has 13 residues. Germline CDR1 and CDR2: SNHLY and FYNNEI. V lost 5 bases, J lost 3 bases, and 11 bases lay in between. CDR3 nucleotide sequence: TGTGCCAGCAGTACAGGGAGCAACTACGAGCAGTACTTC. Encoded protein: CASSTGSNYEQYF.

The V call is TRBV28, the J call TRBJ1-4, with 9 bases fitting TRBD1. The CDR3 contains 14 residues. J was trimmed by 8 bases and V by 5 bases; bases with no gene match: 6. CDR1 and CDR2 (germline): MDHEN, SYDVKM. The DNA for the CDR3 is TGTGCCAGCAGTACCGGGACAGGGAACGAAAAACTGTTTTTT. Its translation is CASSTGTGNEKLFF. The full variable domain, in which reference TRBV28 and TRBJ1-4 provide the parts outside the CDR3, is DVKVTQSSRYLVKRTGEKVFLECVQDMDHENMFWYRQDPGLGLRLIYFSYDVKMKEKGDIPEGYSVSREKKERFSLILESASTNQTSMYLCASSTGTGNEKLFFGSGTQLSVL.

The CDR3 is CASSLRGPTYEQYF. The DNA of the CDR3 is TGTGCCAGCAGTTTGCGGGGGCCTACCTACGAGCAGTACTTC. J is TRBJ2-7 and V is TRBV27; D may be TRBD2 (7 bases). The CDR3 loop spans 14 amino acids. With 3 bases removed from V and 2 bases from J, the gap between germline ends came to 11 bases. Germline V lookup: CDR1 MNHEY, CDR2 SMNVEV (reference sequence).

This sequence joins TRBV19 and TRBJ2-2, with D possibly TRBD2 on 5 matching bases. The CDR3 sequence is 18 residues long. The V end lost 1 base, the J end lost 5 bases, and 20 bases lay between the germline ends. Germline V lookup: CDR1 LNHDA, CDR2 SQIVND (reference sequence). CDR3 coding DNA: TGTGCCAGTAGTATAGTGGGCCAGGAGGTTGGATGGACCGGGGAGCTGTTTTTT. This sequence encodes CASSIVGQEVGWTGELFF. Based on the CDR3 plus reference TRBV19 and TRBJ2-2, the full variable domain is DGGITQSPKYLFRKEGQNVTLSCEQNLNHDAMYWYRQDPGQGLRLIYYSQIVNDFQKGDIAEGYSVSREKKESFPLTVTSAQKNPTAFYLCASSIVGQEVGWTGELFFGEGSRLTVL.

There are a few counts of this clone. The V gene is TRBV10-3, the J gene TRBJ1-2; the D is unclear. CDR1 and CDR2 from the germline V gene are ENHRY and SYGVKD. This CDR3 spans 11 amino acids. The ends were cut back, 5 bases at V and 2 bases at J, with 3 bases in the middle. The CDR3 DNA reads TGTGCCATCAGTCAGAACTATGGCTACACCTTC. Translated: CAISQNYGYTF.

The chain links TRBV18 to TRBJ2-3; 7 bases agree with TRBD1. The CDR3 has 14 residues. The germline gives CDR1 KGHSH, CDR2 LQKENI. After removal of 7 bases from V and 4 bases from J, the junction contained 8 bases not matched to a gene. CDR3 region: CASYRDRGADTQYF. The DNA of the CDR3 is TGTGCCAGCTACCGGGACAGAGGAGCAGATACGCAGTATTTT.

The genes are TRBV6-4 and TRBJ2-3, with TRBD2 matching over 11 bases. The CDR3 length is 15 residues. Germline CDR1 MRHNA, CDR2 SNTAGT. V dropped 4 bases and J dropped 5; count of bases not matched to a gene: 5. CDR3: CASSVSGGAIDTQYF. CDR3 nucleotides: TGTGCCAGCAGTGTTAGCGGGGGGGCCATAGATACGCAGTATTTT.

The V call is TRBV19, the J call TRBJ1-1; tentative D call: TRBD1 (5 bases). The CDR3 contains 15 residues. CDR1 is LNHDA and CDR2 is SQIVND in the germline V gene (reference sequence). The V and J ends lost 5 bases and 5 bases respectively, with 18 bases between them. This CDR3 reads CASSSGGGSSTEAFF. The CDR3 DNA follows: TGTGCCAGTAGTTCCGGGGGGGGTTCGAGTACTGAAGCTTTCTTT.

The chain recombines TRBV5-8 with TRBJ1-1, with 8 bases lining up with TRBD1. The CDR3 runs 15 residues. Trimming cost V 4 bases and J 3 bases; bases outside gene matches: 8. The V gene's germline CDR1 is SGHTS and CDR2 YDEGEE. CDR3 nucleotides: TGTGCCAGCAGCGCCAGGACAGGGTTATACACTGAAGCTTTCTTT. Its protein is CASSARTGLYTEAFF.

This clone is a singleton in its sample. V and J are TRBV19 and TRBJ2-3; D is perhaps TRBD1 (6 bases). Germline-derived CDR1 and CDR2 are LNHDA and SQIVND (reference sequence). The ends were cut back, 2 bases at V and 2 bases at J, with 14 bases in the middle. The CDR3 is made up of 16 amino acids. CDR3 protein: CASSIYHREFTDTQYF. The CDR3 DNA sequence: TGTGCCAGTAGTATATACCACAGGGAGTTCACAGATACGCAGTATTTT.

This clone was seen only once. The CDR3 here is CSASEGQGNIQYF. The CDR3 DNA reads as TGCAGTGCTAGTGAGGGGCAGGGGAACATTCAGTACTTC. The rearrangement links TRBV20-1 to TRBJ2-4, with D tentatively TRBD1 (6 bases). Germline values: CDR1 DFQATT, CDR2 SNEGSKA (reference sequence). The CDR3 contains 13 residues. Trimming cost V 3 bases and J 7 bases, with 13 bases left between them.

This chain joins TRBV20-1 and TRBJ2-7; 8 bases are shared with TRBD1. J lost 7 bases, V lost 3 bases, and 5 bases had no gene match. Germline V CDR1 and CDR2: DFQATT, SNEGSKA (reference sequence). The CDR3 is 12 amino acids. The CDR3 reads CSASRQGWEQYF. DNA of the CDR3: TGCAGTGCTAGTCGACAGGGGTGGGAGCAGTACTTC.

The genes are TRBV3-1 (or the pseudogene TRBV3-2) and TRBJ2-7; D is perhaps TRBD1 (6 bases). This CDR3 contains 15 residues. Germline V gene lookup returns CDR1 LGHDT and CDR2 YNNKEL (reference sequence). V dropped 0 bases and J dropped 2 bases, with 11 bases sitting between them. The CDR3 sequence: CASSQETGPPYEQYF. In DNA form, the CDR3 reads TGTGCCAGCAGCCAAGAGACAGGACCCCCCTACGAGCAGTACTTC.

In its sample, this clone was seen a few times. The V and J genes are TRBV19 and TRBJ2-5; TRBD2 aligns across 10 bases. V was clipped by 4 bases and J by 4 bases; unmatched bases: 9. Looked up from germline, CDR1 is LNHDA and CDR2 is SQIVND (reference sequence). The CDR3 length is 16 residues. CDR3 sequence reads: CASSRRASGSGETQYF. The CDR3 nucleotides read TGTGCCAGTAGTAGACGGGCTAGCGGGAGCGGAGAGACCCAGTACTTC.

The V and J genes are TRBV9 and TRBJ2-3; D call uncertain. Per the germline V gene, CDR1 is SGDLS and CDR2 is YYNGEE. With 2 bases removed from V and 4 bases from J, the gap between germline ends came to 14 bases. The CDR3 covers 15 residues. CDR3 sequence: CASSVQVGSADTQYF. The CDR3 coding sequence is TGTGCCAGCAGCGTTCAAGTGGGCAGTGCAGATACGCAGTATTTT.